The rows below give T cell receptor beta chains drawn from one sample of a study of OX40 agonist ivuxolimab in advanced cancers. Sequencing was performed with immunoSEQ multiplex PCR; in TCRdb, only in-frame clones are kept and a portion is missing. The data contain approximately 69,000 clones, 80% to 95% of them singletons. The sequenced sample was CD4+ or CD8+ T cells sorted from blood, obtained in a trial of the OX40 agonist ivuxolimab. Receptor source: an adult with an advanced solid tumor such as melanoma, head and neck, liver or kidney cancer. Each CDR3 is given with its conserved first and last residue. D genes are given only for firm matches. Size tells how often a clone was seen (once, few, many) or the class of an expanded clone, and some rows leave it out.

>TRBV4-1|-|TRBJ2-5|TRBD1
CASSKTDRVGETQYF
TGCGCCAGCAGCAAAACGGACAGGGTAGGGGAGACCCAGTACTTC
>TRBV27|few|TRBJ1-2|-
CASSRTLNYGYTF
TGTGCCAGCAGTCGAACCCTGAACTATGGCTACACCTTC
>TRBV29-1|-|TRBJ2-7|-
CSVVGSDPYEQYF
TGCAGCGTTGTTGGGTCAGACCCCTACGAGCAGTACTTC
>TRBV19|-|TRBJ1-5|TRBD1
CASSIVNRGSGSNQPQHF
TGTGCCAGTAGTATAGTGAACAGGGGGTCAGGGAGCAATCAGCCCCAGCATTTT
>TRBV5-1|-|TRBJ1-1|-
CASIGRANTEAFF
TGCGCCAGCATAGGTCGAGCTAACACTGAAGCTTTCTTT
>TRBV7-9|once|TRBJ2-3|TRBD2
CASSPGGDTQYF
TGTGCCAGCAGCCCGGGGGGGGATACGCAGTATTTT
>TRBV10-2|-|TRBJ1-5|TRBD1
CASSEVTGVQPQHF
TGCGCCAGCAGTGAAGTTACAGGGGTTCAGCCCCAGCATTTT
>TRBV13|-|TRBJ1-4|-
CASSGAATNEKLFF
TGTGCCAGCAGCGGGGCTGCAACTAATGAAAAACTGTTTTTT
>TRBV30|once|TRBJ2-7|-
CAWSGITYEQYF
TGTGCCTGGAGTGGGATTACCTACGAGCAGTACTTC
>TRBV6-1|-|TRBJ2-3|-
CASKNLVATQYF
TGTGCCAGCAAAAACTTAGTCGCCACGCAGTATTTT
>TRBV4-1|-|TRBJ1-5|-
CASSQETNQPQHF
TGCGCCAGCAGCCAAGAAACCAATCAGCCCCAGCATTTT
>TRBV7-3|-|TRBJ2-1|TRBD1
CASSPPDRVNEQFF
TGTGCCAGCAGCCCCCCCGACAGGGTCAATGAGCAGTTCTTC
>TRBV13|once|TRBJ2-7|TRBD1
CASSSADRGRYEQYF
TGTGCCAGCAGCTCCGCCGACAGGGGGCGTTACGAGCAGTACTTC
>TRBV5-4|-|TRBJ2-5|TRBD2
CASSPGGGAGWETQYF
TGTGCCAGCAGCCCGGGGGGGGGCGCTGGATGGGAGACCCAGTACTTC
>TRBV2|-|TRBJ1-2|TRBD1
CASLSRDRGQDGYTF
TGTGCCAGCTTATCTCGGGACAGGGGGCAGGATGGCTACACCTTC
>TRBV10-1|-|TRBJ2-1|-
CASSERRYNEQFF
TGCGCCAGCAGTGAGAGGCGATACAATGAGCAGTTCTTC
>TRBV7-9|-|TRBJ2-7|-
CASSLGGVAREQYF
TGTGCCAGCAGCTTAGGAGGGGTTGCACGAGAGCAGTACTTC
>TRBV19|once|TRBJ2-7|-
CASSMGAGSGYEQYF
TGTGCCAGTAGTATGGGAGCAGGGTCCGGGTACGAGCAGTACTTC
>TRBV28|-|TRBJ2-7|-
CASSSQGQGQYF
TGTGCCAGCAGTTCTCAGGGGCAGGGGCAGTACTTC
>TRBV6-8|-|TRBJ2-7|TRBD2
CASRVTSGLYEQYF
TGTGCCAGCAGGGTGACTAGCGGCCTCTACGAGCAGTACTTC
>TRBV5-8|-|TRBJ1-1|TRBD1
CASPTPEGQGLNTEAFF
TGTGCCAGCCCCACCCCGGAGGGACAGGGGTTGAACACTGAAGCTTTCTTT
>TRBV27|once|TRBJ2-2|TRBD2
CASRRSGAGTGELFF
TGTGCCAGCAGGCGTAGCGGAGCGGGGACCGGGGAGCTGTTTTTT
>TRBV19|-|TRBJ2-6|-
CASSMRGDSGANVLTF
TGTGCCAGTAGTATGCGGGGTGATTCTGGGGCCAACGTCCTGACTTTC
>TRBV5-1|-|TRBJ2-5|-
CASSLYGRETQYF
TGCGCCAGCAGCTTGTATGGTCGTGAGACCCAGTACTTC
>TRBV5-1|-|TRBJ2-5|TRBD1
CASSLSTFGTGVMQTQYF
TGCGCCAGCAGCTTGTCTACTTTCGGGACAGGGGTCATGCAGACCCAGTACTTC
>TRBV19|-|TRBJ2-3|-
CASRDTRFTDTQYF
TGTGCCAGCCGGGACACAAGGTTCACAGATACGCAGTATTTT
>TRBV29-1|once|TRBJ2-7|TRBD2
CSVYRLAGTYEQYF
TGCAGCGTCTACAGACTAGCGGGGACCTACGAGCAGTACTTC
>TRBV9|few|TRBJ2-7|TRBD2
CASSVEPSGSFNEQYF
TGTGCCAGCAGCGTAGAGCCCAGCGGGAGTTTTAACGAGCAGTACTTC
>TRBV14|-|TRBJ1-5|TRBD1
CASSQDRTGRAPGSNQPQHF
TGTGCCAGCAGCCAAGATAGGACAGGGAGGGCCCCTGGTAGCAATCAGCCCCAGCATTTT
>TRBV4-3|-|TRBJ2-1|-
CASSLRGTHKHWGEQFF
TGCGCCAGCAGCCTTAGAGGGACTCACAAACACTGGGGTGAGCAGTTCTTC
>TRBV4-1|-|TRBJ2-5|TRBD1
CASSQDEVGGRQETQYF
TGCGCCAGCAGCCAAGATGAGGTAGGGGGCCGGCAAGAGACCCAGTACTTC
>TRBV29-1|-|TRBJ1-2|TRBD1
CSVEARDRDGYTF
TGCAGCGTTGAAGCGAGGGACAGGGATGGCTACACCTTC
>TRBV19|few|TRBJ2-4|TRBD1
CASRDRGNIQYF
TGTGCCAGTAGGGACAGGGGGAACATTCAGTACTTC
>TRBV25-1|-|TRBJ2-1|-
CASSQPGGSSYNEQFF
TGTGCCAGCAGTCAGCCTGGGGGGAGCTCCTACAATGAGCAGTTCTTC
>TRBV6-1|-|TRBJ2-3|TRBD2
CASSGGLSRTDTQYF
TGTGCCAGCAGTGGGGGACTATCGCGCACAGATACGCAGTATTTT
>TRBV5-1|-|TRBJ2-1|TRBD2
CASSSTLAGKNNEQFF
TGCGCCAGCAGCTCAACGCTAGCGGGAAAGAACAATGAGCAGTTCTTC
>TRBV5-6|-|TRBJ2-7|-
CASSLTPLAYEQYF
TGTGCCAGCAGCTTGACACCTCTGGCCTACGAGCAGTACTTC
>TRBV5-1|-|TRBJ2-7|TRBD1
CASSVGQGHEQYF
TGCGCCAGCAGCGTAGGACAGGGTCACGAGCAGTACTTC
>TRBV5-1|-|TRBJ2-3|TRBD2
CASSLGLAGGHTDTQYF
TGCGCCAGCAGCTTGGGACTAGCGGGAGGCCACACAGATACGCAGTATTTT
>TRBV28|once|TRBJ2-7|TRBD1
CAIEGNRGYEQYF
TGTGCCATCGAGGGGAACAGGGGCTACGAGCAGTACTTC
>TRBV19|once|TRBJ2-3|TRBD2
CASIGSGRVDTQYF
TGTGCCAGTATAGGTAGCGGGAGAGTGGATACGCAGTATTTT
>TRBV5-1|-|TRBJ2-3|TRBD1
CASSPRRGTAPTDTQYF
TGCGCCAGCAGCCCAAGAAGGGGGACAGCACCTACAGATACGCAGTATTTT
>TRBV19|once|TRBJ2-1|-
CASSIGGGSGTNEQFF
TGTGCCAGTAGTATTGGGGGCGGGAGTGGTACGAATGAGCAGTTCTTC
>TRBV19|-|TRBJ2-1|TRBD2
CASSLLGGRLAGGNEQFF
TGTGCCAGTAGTCTCCTAGGGGGGCGACTAGCGGGAGGCAATGAGCAGTTCTTC
>TRBV7-9|-|TRBJ1-1|-
CASSLVTGPNTEAFF
TGTGCCAGCAGCTTAGTTACAGGGCCCAACACTGAAGCTTTCTTT
>TRBV10-3|-|TRBJ2-7|TRBD1
CASSATGAYSSYEQYF
TGTGCCAGCAGTGCGACAGGGGCATACTCCTCCTACGAGCAGTACTTC
>TRBV5-4|-|TRBJ1-1|TRBD1
CASSQDRAGEAFF
TGTGCCAGCAGCCAAGACAGGGCGGGTGAAGCTTTCTTT